This T cell receptor (beta chain) was sequenced during a study of cytomegalovirus exposure and HLA in healthy donors. Study findings and constraints: Immune exposure was documented only through CMV serostatus. Reportedly, HLA-A and HLA-B alleles of most subjects were accurately predicted from TCR beta.

In the case of this clone: Its antigen is undetermined.

The trim removed 0 bases at V and 7 bases at J, leaving 7 bases unmatched. This CDR3 is 17 amino acids long. CDR1 is SGHDT, CDR2 YYEEEE, per germline. The PCR made use of 60 Vbeta and 13 Jbeta primers. Clones were sequenced by immunoSEQ multiplex PCR, and TCRdb holds only the in-frame ones, with some missing. The data hold some 150,000 clones, with more than 65% observed a single time. Material for sequencing was PBMCs. The chain is built from TRBV5-6 and TRBJ2-2; 12 bases fit TRBD2. The source is a man aged 45-65 years in good health and CMV-seropositive. As DNA, the CDR3 is TGTGCCAGCAGCTTGGCCCTAGCGGGAGGGCCCGGCGGGGAGCTGTTTTTT. Protein: CASSLALAGGPGGELFF.